The TCR beta chain under discussion was sequenced for a study of blood T cell repertoires in COVID-19. Across the whole study: The United States, Italy and Spain were the sources of the acute and convalescent COVID-19 samples.

This clone was recorded only once. The CDR3 runs to 16 residues. CDR1 and CDR2 (germline): SGHNT, YYREEE (reference sequence). V lost 4 bases to trimming and J lost 7 bases, with 18 bases between them. Study processing details: Amplification from reference gene primers served as the basis for estimated nucleated cell counts. Sequenced by immunoSEQ multiplex PCR; TCRdb stores in-frame clones only, minus some. Clone size and V and J calls were adopted from that table, with D and trimming inferred from the DNA. This table has 140,000 to 150,000 clones, roughly 81% appearing once. The V gene is TRBV5-4, the J gene TRBJ2-6, with D maybe TRBD2 (6 bases). The clonotype comes from a human donor with acute or convalescent COVID-19. The donor label of this sample is uncertain. Sequencing was done on a sample of peripheral blood. The CDR3 sequence: CASSAGRGKVANVLTF. DNA for the CDR3: TGTGCCAGCAGCGCGGGGCGGGGAAAGGTTGCCAACGTCCTGACTTTC.